The following is a T cell receptor beta chain sequence with its context. This sample was taken from a study of blood T cell repertoires in COVID-19. V was shortened by 5 bases and J by 7 bases, with 8 bases between the two germline ends. This CDR3 region has 11 residues. TCRdb keeps only in-frame clones here, not all; method: immunoSEQ multiplex PCR. Among over 200,000 clones listed, roughly four fifths were seen once. The chain joins TRBV12-3 or TRBV12-4 to TRBJ1-1; D is uncertain. The sample comprised PBMCs or T cells enriched from blood (not recorded which). This TCR was recovered from a man aged 60-69 years who had recovered from COVID-19. The CDR3 loop is CASSPDIEAFF. CDR3 nucleotide sequence: TGTGCCAGCAGTCCAGACATTGAAGCTTTCTTT.